This TCR beta chain was retrieved from a study of shared clonotypes between healthy human individuals. Germline CDR1 SGHTA, CDR2 FQGTGA. V was cut by 3 bases and J by 8 bases, with 20 bases left in between. The length of the CDR3 is 16 residues. Investigators spread the genomic DNA of each subset evenly over several immunoSEQ plates. Profiling relied on immunoSEQ multiplex PCR, and the TCRdb table lists in-frame clones only, not all of them. The sample includes a few million clones, around 90% of them seen just once. The material sequenced was naive CD4+ T cells from PBMCs. Subset in this sample: CD45RA+ positively selected. This rearrangement joins TRBV7-3 to TRBJ2-1; the D gene is possibly TRBD2 (7 bases). The origin of this receptor is a man aged 18 to 30 in good health. Some clones in this sample may be carry-over from other donors' samples. CDR3 nucleotides: TGTGCCAGCAGCTTGAGGAGCGGAAGGGGGGGAGATGAGCAGTTCTTC. Translated: CASSLRSGRGGDEQFF.